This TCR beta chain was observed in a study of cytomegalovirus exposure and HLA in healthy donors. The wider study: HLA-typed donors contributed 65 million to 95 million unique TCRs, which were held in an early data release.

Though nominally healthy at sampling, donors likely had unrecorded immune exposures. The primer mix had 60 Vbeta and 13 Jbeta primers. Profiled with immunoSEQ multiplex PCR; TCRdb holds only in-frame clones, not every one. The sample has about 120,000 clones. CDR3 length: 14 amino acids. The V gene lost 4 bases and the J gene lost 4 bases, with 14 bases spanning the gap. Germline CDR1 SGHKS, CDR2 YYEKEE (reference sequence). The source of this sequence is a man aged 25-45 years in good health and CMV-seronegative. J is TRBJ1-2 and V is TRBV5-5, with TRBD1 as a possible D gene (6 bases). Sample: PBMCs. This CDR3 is CASSPAGQIYGYTF. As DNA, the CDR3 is TGTGCCAGCAGCCCCGCCGGACAGATCTATGGCTACACCTTC.